This T cell receptor (beta chain) was identified in a study of blood T cell repertoires in COVID-19. Study-wide background: Sites in the United States, Italy and Spain provided acute and convalescent COVID-19 samples. Sources were T cells, B-cell-depleted T cells, or PBMCs; the material itself was cDNA or gDNA.

The authors' processing: Nucleated cell number was recorded as an estimate derived from reference gene primer amplification. The assay was immunoSEQ multiplex PCR, and TCRdb's table has in-frame clones only and misses some. From that table come the V and J calls and clone size; the DNA was used to work out D and trimming. The sample has fewer than 40,000 clones, over 75% seen once. Only one count was recorded for this clone. This receptor was obtained from an elderly man with active or convalescent COVID-19. The sample consisted of peripheral blood.

For the CDR3, the DNA is TGTGCCAGCAGTTACACACAGGGTTTTGGCTACACCTTC. Translated, it gives CASSYTQGFGYTF. This sequence joins TRBV6-2 or TRBV6-3 and TRBJ1-2, with a tentative D call TRBD1 (6 bases). Trimming took off 2 bases at V and 7 bases at J, with 11 bases between the two ends. The CDR3 consists of 13 residues. Per germline, CDR1 MNHEY and CDR2 SVGEGT.